The sequence of this TCR beta chain was determined in a study of cytomegalovirus exposure and HLA in healthy donors. This clone has just a few counts. PCR employed 60 Vbeta and 13 Jbeta primers. Only in-frame clones appear in the TCRdb table, and some are missing; sequencing was by immunoSEQ multiplex PCR. This sample has some 200,000 clones, with 79% found just once. This clonotype was obtained from a woman aged 45-60 years in good health and CMV-seronegative. Sequences were obtained from PBMCs.

CDR3 loop: CAISNTGSSNTEAFF. The CDR3 coding sequence is TGTGCCATCAGCAATACAGGGAGTTCGAACACTGAAGCTTTCTTT. The rearrangement links TRBV10-3 to TRBJ1-1; a possible D gene is TRBD1 (6 bases). This CDR3 spans 15 amino acids. Germline V lookup: CDR1 ENHRY, CDR2 SYGVKD. V lost 6 bases and J 1 base, leaving 15 bases between the germline ends.